Each of the 24 T cell receptor beta chains below was sequenced from the same sample in a study of shared clonotypes between healthy human individuals (dated by TCRdb to about 2020). The receptor library was made with the immunoSEQ multiplex PCR assay. TCRdb provides this immuneACCESS table in a form limited to in-frame rearrangements. Some clones are lacking; in checked studies, under half of them reflect an unresolved V gene, and why the rest are absent is not known. The sample records 2 million to 2.5 million clones, 80% to 95% of which are singletons. The ten largest clones capture 0.35% to 0.45% of the sample. Sequenced: naive CD4+ T cells from PBMCs. Interpreted using the paper, the cell subset or site label stands for: CD45RA+ positively selected. The receptors originated from a young man in good health. Some clones in this sample may be carry-over from other donors' samples.

The chain links TRBV5-4 to TRBJ2-5; 7 bases line up with TRBD2. Trimming took 0 bases from V and 3 from J; bases not matched to a gene: 5. CDR3 length: 15 amino acids. CDR1 SGHNT and CDR2 YYREEE come from the germline V gene (reference sequence). CDR3 amino acids: CASSLGDYREETQYF. The CDR3 nucleotides read TGTGCCAGCAGCTTGGGGGACTATCGGGAAGAGACCCAGTACTTC.

The rearrangement links TRBV18 to TRBJ2-3, with D possibly being TRBD2 (7 bases). Looked up from germline, CDR1 is KGHSH and CDR2 is LQKENI. Between the trimmed V and J ends, which lost 3 bases and 0 bases, there was a span of 16 bases. The CDR3 has 17 amino acids. CDR3 bases: TGTGCCAGCTCACCGTCCGGGGGGCACCCTAGCACAGATACGCAGTATTTT. It specifies CASSPSGGHPSTDTQYF.

This chain links TRBV5-8 with TRBJ2-7; no clear D gene. The germline V gene encodes CDR1 SGHTS and CDR2 YDEGEE. V was trimmed by 4 bases and J by 3 bases, leaving 8 bases between them. The CDR3 covers 12 residues. CDR3 sequence: CASSAADYEQYF. CDR3 bases: TGTGCCAGCAGCGCGGCCGACTACGAGCAGTACTTC.

V and J are TRBV6-5 and TRBJ2-7, with D uncertain. Trimming cost V 5 bases and J 0 bases, with 11 bases left between them. Germline assignment: CDR1 MNHEY and CDR2 SVGAGI. This CDR3 spans 14 amino acids. The DNA for the CDR3 is TGTGCCAGCAGTCCACGGCAGCTCTCCTACGAGCAGTACTTC. Its translation: CASSPRQLSYEQYF.

V and J are TRBV11-2 and TRBJ1-2; D call uncertain. Deletions cut 4 bases from V and 2 bases from J, with 5 bases between. Looked up from germline, CDR1 is SGHAT and CDR2 is FQNNGV. This CDR3 spans 12 amino acids. As DNA, the CDR3 is TGTGCCAGCAGCTCGATCAACTATGGCTACACCTTC. Residues: CASSSINYGYTF.

The chain carries TRBV14 and TRBJ2-7; TRBD1 matches at 12 bases. Germline CDR1 SGHDN, CDR2 FVKESK. J gave up 5 bases and V 3 bases, and 8 bases lay outside the gene matches. This CDR3 region has 16 residues. CDR3 nucleotides: TGTGCCAGCAGCCAGGCTCCGGGACAGGGGGCCCACGAGCAGTACTTC. Translating it yields CASSQAPGQGAHEQYF.

This clone was counted a single time. The chain has TRBV2 and TRBJ2-2; 7 bases map to TRBD1. Germline loops: CDR1 SNHLY, CDR2 FYNNEI. V shed 5 bases, J shed 13 bases, and the junction held 13 bases outside the gene matches. The CDR3 is 14 amino acids. The CDR3 here is CASSTGTDFSGLFF. The CDR3 DNA reads TGTGCCAGCAGTACCGGGACAGACTTTAGTGGGCTGTTTTTT.

This chain uses TRBV10-3 with TRBJ1-5; possible D gene TRBD1, 5 bases. CDR3 length equals 16 residues. Trimming stripped 3 bases from V and 0 bases from J, with 12 bases between. Germline V gives CDR1 ENHRY, CDR2 SYGVKD. The CDR3 region is CAISESVQGSNQPQHF. In nucleotides, the CDR3 is TGTGCCATCAGTGAATCCGTGCAGGGTAGCAATCAGCCCCAGCATTTT.

As regards this clone: This sample also contains other DNA sequences that code for the same CDR3. The chain is built from TRBV6-5 and TRBJ1-5; D remains unclear. Deletions cut 5 bases from V and 1 base from J, with 9 bases between. The germline gives CDR1 MNHEY, CDR2 SVGAGI. The CDR3 has 14 amino acids. The CDR3 is CASSRQVSNQPQHF. CDR3 bases: TGTGCCAGCAGTCGTCAGGTGAGCAATCAGCCCCAGCATTTT.

J is TRBJ1-1 and V is TRBV2; a weak D match, TRBD1 (6 bases). The CDR3 consists of 13 residues. Deletions cut 6 bases from V and 8 bases from J, with 16 bases between. Germline CDR1 SNHLY, CDR2 FYNNEI. The CDR3 DNA reads as TGTGCCAGCAGCTCCGGGACACGCAAGGAAGCTTTCTTT. Residues: CASSSGTRKEAFF.

The rearrangement links TRBV15 to TRBJ2-3, with 11 bases that match TRBD1. With V trimmed by 7 bases and J by 5 bases, 8 bases remained unmatched. The V gene's germline CDR1 is LNHNV and CDR2 YYDKDF (reference sequence). The CDR3 runs 15 residues. The CDR3 nucleotides are TGTGCCACCACCGGTGGGGGACAGGGGGTAGATACGCAGTATTTT. This sequence encodes CATTGGGQGVDTQYF. Filled out from reference TRBV15 and TRBJ2-3, the complete variable domain reads DAMVIQNPRYQVTQFGKPVTLSCSQTLNHNVMYWYQQKSSQAPKLLFHYYDKDFNNEADTPDNFQSRRPNTSFCFLDIRSPGLGDTAMYLCATTGGGQGVDTQYFGPGTRLTVL.

The rearrangement joins TRBV6-1 to TRBJ2-7; D is uncertain. The CDR3 is 14 residues long. The ends were cut back, 3 bases at V and 0 bases at J, with 9 bases in the middle. Germline V lookup: CDR1 MNHNS, CDR2 SASEGT. The CDR3 here is CASSERGDSYEQYF. CDR3 in DNA: TGTGCCAGCAGTGAGCGAGGTGACTCCTACGAGCAGTACTTC.

The V call is TRBV4-1, the J call TRBJ1-1, with D tentatively TRBD1 (6 bases). V was clipped by 3 bases and J by 0 bases, with 17 bases between them. CDR1 MGHRA and CDR2 YSYEKL come from the germline V gene. This CDR3 contains 17 residues. The CDR3 is CASSHEKGRDMNTEAFF. CDR3 DNA: TGCGCCAGCAGCCACGAGAAAGGCAGGGACATGAACACTGAAGCTTTCTTT.

This clone was picked up one time. CDR3 region: CASSYSSWQTNEKLFF. As DNA, the CDR3 is TGTGCCAGCAGTTACTCTAGCTGGCAGACGAATGAAAAACTGTTTTTT. The chain uses TRBV6-5 and TRBJ1-4; no clear D. This CDR3 has 16 residues. V gave up 0 bases and J gave up 5 bases, with 13 bases separating them. Germline assignment: CDR1 MNHEY and CDR2 SVGAGI.

This chain connects TRBV18 to TRBJ2-7; 9 bases are shared with TRBD1. V lost 3 bases, J lost 5 bases, and 5 bases stayed unmatched. This CDR3 has 14 residues. Germline CDR1 and CDR2: KGHSH and LQKENI. CDR3 coding DNA: TGTGCCAGCTCACCCGGGACAGGGTTAAACGAGCAGTACTTC. Its protein is CASSPGTGLNEQYF.

The CDR3 spells CASSPRDIGYGYTF. The CDR3 DNA is TGTGCCAGCAGCCCCCGGGACATAGGGTATGGCTACACCTTC. The rearrangement uses TRBV9 and TRBJ1-2, with a possible D match to TRBD1 (6 bases). The ends were cut back, 4 bases at V and 5 bases at J, with 15 bases in the middle. CDR3 size: 14 residues. CDR1 and CDR2 (germline): SGDLS, YYNGEE.

This clone was detected only a few times. V is TRBV6-6 and J is TRBJ1-1, with D hard to call. Trimming removed 7 bases at V and 0 bases at J, with 3 bases between. Germline CDR1 MNHNY, CDR2 SVGAGI (reference sequence). This CDR3 contains 11 residues. CDR3 region: CASIVNTEAFF. The CDR3 DNA follows: TGTGCCAGCATTGTGAACACTGAAGCTTTCTTT.

This sequence joins TRBV29-1 and TRBJ2-7; 14 nucleotides agree with TRBD2. Germline CDR1 is SQVTM and CDR2 is ANQGSEA. V gave up 5 bases and J gave up 3 bases; unmatched junction bases: 6. The CDR3 sequence is 15 residues long. The chain's CDR3 is CSVTGLAGGNYEQYF. CDR3 DNA: TGCAGCGTTACTGGACTAGCGGGAGGTAACTACGAGCAGTACTTC.

This sequence joins TRBV15 and TRBJ2-7; 8 bases are shared with TRBD2. CDR1 LNHNV and CDR2 YYDKDF come from the germline V gene (reference sequence). Losses at the gene ends were 1 base for V and 3 bases for J; bases not matched to a gene: 17. There are 19 residues in the CDR3. In DNA, the CDR3 is TGTGCCACCAGCAGAGCTCATGGCCCCCAAAGCGGGAGAAGCTACGAGCAGTACTTC. Its translation is CATSRAHGPQSGRSYEQYF.

CDR3 nucleotides: TGTGCCAGCAGCGTAGAGGGGCTAGCGGGAGGGGAACAGTACTTC. It is translated as CASSVEGLAGGEQYF. This rearrangement joins TRBV9 to TRBJ2-4; 12 positions agree with TRBD2. Germline loops: CDR1 SGDLS, CDR2 YYNGEE. The CDR3 sequence is 15 residues long. Trimming took 0 bases from V and 13 from J; bases not matched to a gene: 8.

The chain links TRBV20-1 to TRBJ2-7; D perhaps matches TRBD1 (5 bases). The length of the CDR3 is 9 residues. Germline V gene sequence: CDR1 DFQATT, CDR2 SNEGSKA (reference sequence). The CDR3 is CSLGDEQYF. As DNA, the CDR3 is TGCAGCCTAGGGGACGAGCAGTACTTC.

The chain recombines TRBV28 with TRBJ1-2; D call uncertain. The CDR3 has 12 residues. V dropped 6 bases and J dropped 0 bases, with 5 bases sitting between them. Germline CDR1 is MDHEN and CDR2 is SYDVKM. The CDR3 bases are TGTGCCAGCAGCATCGCTAACTATGGCTACACCTTC. This translates into CASSIANYGYTF.

This clone occurred once. The V and J genes are TRBV27 and TRBJ1-1, with D possibly matching TRBD1 (5 bases). Germline V gene lookup returns CDR1 MNHEY and CDR2 SMNVEV (reference sequence). This CDR3 comprises 13 residues. Deletions cut 7 bases from V and 5 bases from J, with 14 bases between. The CDR3 is CASKARGITEAFF. In nucleotides, the CDR3 is TGTGCCAGCAAGGCCCGGGGGATAACTGAAGCTTTCTTT.

CDR3 region: CASSEGEGTNTGELFF. CDR3 bases: TGTGCCAGCAGCGAAGGGGAGGGCACGAACACCGGGGAGCTGTTTTTT. This chain joins TRBV28 and TRBJ2-2, with TRBD2 matching 7 bases. This CDR3 is 16 amino acids long. Trimming removed 6 bases from V and 0 bases from J; junction bases left unmatched: 7. Germline V gene lookup returns CDR1 MDHEN and CDR2 SYDVKM.